The TCR beta chain described here comes from a study of blood T cell repertoires in COVID-19. Whole-study context: The samples span acute and convalescent COVID-19 from the United States, Italy and Spain. In each case, the material was cDNA or gDNA derived from T cells, B-cell-depleted T cells, or PBMCs.

In the original processing: From reference gene primer amplification, estimates of nucleated cell counts were derived. The data were produced by immunoSEQ multiplex PCR, yet TCRdb's version contains in-frame clones alone and is incomplete. V and J calls and clone size are those listed in that table; D and trimming were worked out from the DNA. The data show 150,000 to 200,000 clones, around 82% seen once. Trimming removed 6 bases from V and 7 bases from J; junction bases left unmatched: 5. This CDR3 comprises 13 residues. The germline gives CDR1 KGHSH, CDR2 LQKENI. Sequenced input: peripheral blood. The chain combines TRBV18 with TRBJ1-4; 7 positions match TRBD1. The source of this sequence is a human donor with acute or convalescent COVID-19. The donor label of this sample is uncertain. The CDR3 reads CASSDRNGEKLFF. CDR3 nucleotide sequence: TGTGCCAGCTCGGACAGGAATGGTGAAAAACTGTTTTTT.